These 2 T cell receptor beta chains share one sample of origin, sequenced in a study of blood T cell repertoires in COVID-19. Produced via immunoSEQ multiplex PCR; TCRdb's table is partial and in-frame only. The data show about 480,000 clones, around nine tenths seen once. The source material was peripheral blood. These receptors were collected from a woman aged 25 to 39 with acute or convalescent COVID-19.

V gene TRBV7-9 combines with J gene TRBJ2-1; maybe TRBD1 (6 bases). CDR1 is SEHNR, CDR2 FQNEAQ, per germline (reference sequence). V lost 1 base to trimming and J lost 5 bases, with 15 bases between them. The CDR3 sequence is 16 residues long. CDR3 residues: CASSLVYVGQNNEQFF. The CDR3 DNA follows: TGTGCCAGCAGCTTAGTGTACGTAGGACAGAACAATGAGCAGTTCTTC.

The chain couples TRBV6-5 to TRBJ2-3, with D perhaps matching TRBD2 (6 bases). Germline assignment: CDR1 MNHEY and CDR2 SVGAGI. The CDR3 totals 14 residues. Trimming took 5 bases from V and 5 from J, leaving 14 bases between them. The CDR3 region has the DNA TGTGCCAGCAGTATGTTTGCGGGGAGAGATACGCAGTATTTT. Encoded protein: CASSMFAGRDTQYF.